These T cell receptor beta chains were read from a single sample in a study of T cells in Graves' hyperthyroidism and ophthalmopathy. Each CDR3 protein is one row after TCRdb ran MiXCR on the multiplex PCR reads. The table shows a few hundred thousand distinct CDR3 sequences, with roughly 14% occurring only once. Sequenced sample: blood. The source is a woman aged 18-30 years with Graves' hyperthyroidism that later progressed to Graves' ophthalmopathy. The CDR3 runs from the conserved cysteine through the conserved F or W. The D gene is left open where the match is weak. The size field is filled for only some rows; it gives once, few, many or a size class.

many TRBJ1-2 . TRBV27 TGTGCCAGCAGTTTAACTCAGTTGGCAGGGGCTAAAGGCTACACCTTC CASSLTQLAGAKGYTF
. TRBJ1-4 . TRBV7-9 TGTGCCAGCAGCCGGTCGGGGGACACGGATGAAAAACTGTTTTTT CASSRSGDTDEKLFF
. TRBJ2-1 . TRBV11-2 TGTGCCAGCAGCTCCCTAGCGAATGGGCAGTTCTTC CASSSLANGQFF
many TRBJ2-4 TRBD2 TRBV6-2/TRBV6-3 TGTGCCAGCACCGCGGGGGTAGCCAAAAACATTCAGTACTTC CASTAGVAKNIQYF
. TRBJ2-5 . TRBV7-8 TGTGCCAGCAGAAACAGGTTCTATCAAGAGACCCAGTACTTC CASRNRFYQETQYF
few TRBJ2-5 . TRBV28 TGTGCCAGCAGTTTAGATGTGGGAGGCGAGACCCAGTACTTC CASSLDVGGETQYF
many TRBJ2-3 . TRBV28 TGTGCCAGCAGTCCTACAGCGTGGGAGCCAGATACGCAGTATTTT CASSPTAWEPDTQYF
. TRBJ2-1 . TRBV27 TGTGCCAGCAGTTTGGGACCGGAACCCTACAATGAGCAGTTCTTC CASSLGPEPYNEQFF
. TRBJ2-4 TRBD1 TRBV4-3 TGCGCCAGCAGCCAAGAGATCCCCGGGACAGGGGCGCAGGTACCCATTCAGTACTTC CASSQEIPGTGAQVPIQYF
many TRBJ2-1 . TRBV6-1 TGTGCCAGCCGTTTCACAGGCGTTTACAATGAGCAGTTCTTC CASRFTGVYNEQFF
many TRBJ2-1 . TRBV3-1 TGTGCCAGCAGCCATTCGAGCGGAGTAGCCGAGCAGTTCTTC CASSHSSGVAEQFF
few TRBJ1-5 . TRBV20-1 TGCAGTGTAAGTTATAGCAATCAGCCCCAGCATTTT CSVSYSNQPQHF
many TRBJ1-5 . TRBV28 TGTGCCAGCAGTTTGCTGGATCAGCCCCAGCATTTT CASSLLDQPQHF
. TRBJ1-2 . TRBV2 TGTGCCAGCAGTGAATGGGGTAAAGGCTACACCTTC CASSEWGKGYTF
. TRBJ1-1 TRBD1 TRBV3-1 TGTGCCAGCAGCCAGTACCGGGACAGGGACGCTGAAGCTTTCTTT CASSQYRDRDAEAFF
many TRBJ1-5 . TRBV28 TGTGCCAGCAGTACTCAATATAGCAATCAGCCCCAGCATTTT CASSTQYSNQPQHF
few TRBJ1-1 TRBD1 TRBV20-1 TGCAGTGCTCGGACAGGGGGCGCGATTAACACTGAAGCTTCCTTT CSARTGGAINTEASF
. TRBJ2-7 TRBD2 TRBV15 TGTGCCACCAGCAGAGAACTAGCGGGAGACTACGAGCAGTACTTC CATSRELAGDYEQYF
few TRBJ1-3 . TRBV18 TGTGCCAGCTCACCAGGAGCCAGTTCTGGAAACACCATATATTTT CASSPGASSGNTIYF
. TRBJ1-5 . TRBV9 TGTGCCAGCAGCGTAGCTGGGCTGACAGATCAGCCCCAGCATTTT CASSVAGLTDQPQHF
many TRBJ2-1 TRBD2 TRBV7-9 TGTGCCAGCCAGATCAGCGGGGGGCTTTTGGATGAGCAGTTCTTC CASQISGGLLDEQFF
many TRBJ1-3 TRBD1 TRBV2 TGTGCCAGCAGTACAGGGGCATTCTCTGGAAACACCATATATTTT CASSTGAFSGNTIYF
many TRBJ2-1 . TRBV30 TGTGCCTGGAGTGTGGTTCCTTCCCCAGGGGAGCAGTTCTTC CAWSVVPSPGEQFF
. TRBJ2-4 . TRBV3-1 TGTGCCAGCAGCCCTTTGTTTAGGGGAATAGCCAAAAACATTCAGTACTTC CASSPLFRGIAKNIQYF
. TRBJ2-2 . TRBV2 TGTGCCAGCAGCAACAGTGCTCGGGGGCTAAGGACCGGGGAGCTGTTTTTT CASSNSARGLRTGELFF
few TRBJ1-4 TRBD1 TRBV6-5 TGTGCCAGCAGTTACTCCGGGACAGTAGATGAAAAACTGTTTTTT CASSYSGTVDEKLFF
many TRBJ2-3 . TRBV5-1 TGTGCCAGCAGCTTGGACCACACAGATACGCAGTATTTT CASSLDHTDTQYF
few TRBJ2-5 . TRBV9 TGTGCCAGCAGCGTAGAGAGGGGGGTAGGAGAGACCCAGTACTTC CASSVERGVGETQYF
few TRBJ1-6 . TRBV15 TGTGCCACCAGCAGAGATAGGGCCAGGACCCTCCACTTT CATSRDRARTLHF
. TRBJ2-2 . TRBV4-1 TGCGCCAGCAGCACGCCGGGGAAGAACACCGGGGAGCTGTTTTTT CASSTPGKNTGELFF
. TRBJ2-3 TRBD2 TRBV20-1 TGCAGTGCTAGAGGGACTAGCGGGGGCGTTACGCAGTATTTT CSARGTSGGVTQYF
many TRBJ2-1 TRBD2 TRBV2 TGTGCCAGCAGTCAGACTAGCGGGTTTTACAATGAGCAGTTCTTC CASSQTSGFYNEQFF
many TRBJ1-4 . TRBV18 TGTGCCAGCTCACCATACAGGGAGGCGTTGGGGAAACTGTTTTTT CASSPYREALGKLFF
. TRBJ1-1 . TRBV12-3/TRBV12-4 TGTGCCAGCAGTTTCACAAATCAGGGTTCTGAAGCTTTCTTT CASSFTNQGSEAFF
many TRBJ2-2 . TRBV3-1 TGTGCCAGCAGCTCAACCTTCTGGGCGTGGGACACCGGGGAGCTGTTTTTT CASSSTFWAWDTGELFF
few TRBJ1-2 . TRBV6-1 TGTGCCAGCAGTGACCTCAGGGGACTGCTGCACTATGGCTACACCTTC CASSDLRGLLHYGYTF
few TRBJ2-1 . TRBV29-1 TGCAGCGTTGGGGTAAATGAGCAGTTCTTC CSVGVNEQFF
many TRBJ2-1 TRBD2 TRBV11-2 TGTGCCAGCAGCTCCCTAGCGGGAGGCTACAATGAGCAGTTCTTC CASSSLAGGYNEQFF
few TRBJ2-5 . TRBV10-1 TGCGCCAGCAGTGAGTCGAGATGGCCGTCCCTGGAGACCCAGTACTTC CASSESRWPSLETQYF
many TRBJ2-3 . TRBV28 TGTGCCAGCAGCCAGGGACTTTCAGATACGCAGTATTTT CASSQGLSDTQYF
. TRBJ2-7 TRBD2 TRBV28 TGTGCCAGCAGCCAACAGAGGGGACTAGCGGGAGGTTTTTACGAGCAGTACTTC CASSQQRGLAGGFYEQYF
. TRBJ2-7 . TRBV6-1 TGTGCCAGCAGTGAAAAAGTTGGGCAGTACTTC CASSEKVGQYF
few TRBJ2-7 . TRBV7-8 TGTGCCAGCAGCATGAGGGACTACGAGCAGTACTTC CASSMRDYEQYF
many TRBJ2-7 TRBD2 TRBV2 TGTGCCAGCGAGGCGGGAGGCGTCCGAGAGCAGTACTTC CASEAGGVREQYF
many TRBJ2-1 TRBD2 TRBV9 TGTGCCAGCAGCGTAGTGTCAGGACTAGACTACAATGAGCAGTTCTTC CASSVVSGLDYNEQFF
many TRBJ2-5 TRBD2 TRBV11-3 TGTGCCAGCAGCTTAACGGAGGCGGCGGGAGGGCGCCCGGAGACCCAGTACTTC CASSLTEAAGGRPETQYF
many TRBJ2-7 TRBD1 TRBV11-2 TGTGCCAGCAGCTTCCCGGGACAGGGGTTCGGGGAGCAGTACTTC CASSFPGQGFGEQYF
many TRBJ2-1 TRBD1 TRBV18 TGTGCCAGCTCACCAATTCGGGCAGGGGGCCGCAATGAGCAGTTCTTC CASSPIRAGGRNEQFF
many TRBJ2-1 TRBD2 TRBV2 TGTGCCAGCAGCCCCAGACTAGCGGGAGAGAACAATGAGCAGTTCTTC CASSPRLAGENNEQFF
. TRBJ2-3 . TRBV12-3/TRBV12-4 TGTGCCAGCAGTTTGGACACAGGGCCAGATACGCAGTATTTT CASSLDTGPDTQYF
many TRBJ2-1 . TRBV12-3/TRBV12-4 TGTGCCAGCAGTTTAGAAGAGACCTACAATGAGCAGTTCTTC CASSLEETYNEQFF
few TRBJ2-7 . TRBV29-1 TGCAGTGGGGGGACTGGCTACGAGCAGTACTTC CSGGTGYEQYF
. TRBJ2-1 . TRBV6-2/TRBV6-3 TGTGCCAGCAGTTACTTCTTTGAGCAGTTCTTC CASSYFFEQFF
many TRBJ2-7 . TRBV7-2 TGTGCCAGCAGCTTTGGGGCAGGGGTAGTAAACGAGCAGTACTTC CASSFGAGVVNEQYF
once TRBJ2-7 TRBD1 TRBV7-2 TGTGCCAGCAGCTTAGCGGCCGGACAGGGAAGATCCGAGCAGTACTTC CASSLAAGQGRSEQYF
many TRBJ2-7 TRBD1 TRBV2 TGTGCCAGCAATGGACGGGACAGGGGACACGAGCAGTACTTC CASNGRDRGHEQYF